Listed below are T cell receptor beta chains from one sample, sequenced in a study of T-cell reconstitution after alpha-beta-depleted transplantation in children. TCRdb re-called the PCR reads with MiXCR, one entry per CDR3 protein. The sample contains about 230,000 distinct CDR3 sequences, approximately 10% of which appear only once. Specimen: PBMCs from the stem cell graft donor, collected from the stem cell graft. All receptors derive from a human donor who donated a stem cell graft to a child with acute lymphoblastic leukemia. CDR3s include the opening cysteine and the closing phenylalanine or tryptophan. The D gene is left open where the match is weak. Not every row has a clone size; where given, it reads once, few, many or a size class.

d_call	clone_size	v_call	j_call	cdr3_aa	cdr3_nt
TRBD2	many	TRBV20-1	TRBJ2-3	CSASLAGGMDTQYF	TGCAGTGCTAGTTTAGCGGGGGGGATGGATACGCAGTATTTT
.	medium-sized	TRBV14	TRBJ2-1	CASSQDERTPRYEQFF	TGTGCCAGCAGCCAAGATGAGAGGACCCCCCGCTATGAGCAGTTCTTC
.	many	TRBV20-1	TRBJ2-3	CSVPPGTDTQYF	TGCAGTGTCCCCCCGGGGACAGATACGCAGTATTTT
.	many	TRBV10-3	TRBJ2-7	CAISENPPGNSYEQYF	TGTGCCATCAGTGAGAATCCCCCGGGAAACTCCTACGAGCAGTACTTC
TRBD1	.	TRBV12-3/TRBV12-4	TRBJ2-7	CASSPGQGPSEQYF	TGTGCCAGCAGCCCGGGACAGGGGCCCTCCGAGCAGTACTTC
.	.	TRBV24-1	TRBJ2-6	CATSLSGANVVTF	TGTGCCACCAGTCTCTCTGGGGCCAACGTCGTGACTTTC
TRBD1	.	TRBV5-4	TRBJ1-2	CASSLGAGTDNYGYTF	TGTGCCAGCAGCTTGGGGGCCGGGACAGATAACTATGGCTACACCTTC
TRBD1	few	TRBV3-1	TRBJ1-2	CASSRRQGGNGYTF	TGTGCCAGCAGCCGCCGACAGGGAGGCAATGGCTACACCTTC
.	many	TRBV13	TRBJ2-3	CASSLGSRLVTSTDTQYF	TGTGCCAGCAGCTTAGGCAGTAGACTAGTCACTAGCACAGATACGCAGTATTTT
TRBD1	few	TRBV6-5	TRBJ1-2	CASSYSLSRGQNYGYTF	TGTGCCAGCAGTTACTCCTTAAGCAGGGGGCAAAACTATGGCTACACCTTC
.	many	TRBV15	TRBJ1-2	CATSRGGSGGYTF	TGTGCCACCAGCAGAGGAGGATCGGGCGGCTACACCTTC
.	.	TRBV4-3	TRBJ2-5	CASSQALSVGFTETQYF	TGCGCCAGCAGCCAAGCCCTCTCAGTCGGATTCACGGAGACCCAGTACTTC
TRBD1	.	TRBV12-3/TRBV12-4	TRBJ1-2	CASSRGQGYYGYTF	TGTGCCAGCAGTCGTGGACAGGGCTACTATGGCTACACCTTC
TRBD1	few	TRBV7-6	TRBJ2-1	CASSLRIGTGVSYNEQFF	TGTGCCAGCAGCTTAAGAATTGGGACAGGGGTTTCCTACAATGAGCAGTTCTTC